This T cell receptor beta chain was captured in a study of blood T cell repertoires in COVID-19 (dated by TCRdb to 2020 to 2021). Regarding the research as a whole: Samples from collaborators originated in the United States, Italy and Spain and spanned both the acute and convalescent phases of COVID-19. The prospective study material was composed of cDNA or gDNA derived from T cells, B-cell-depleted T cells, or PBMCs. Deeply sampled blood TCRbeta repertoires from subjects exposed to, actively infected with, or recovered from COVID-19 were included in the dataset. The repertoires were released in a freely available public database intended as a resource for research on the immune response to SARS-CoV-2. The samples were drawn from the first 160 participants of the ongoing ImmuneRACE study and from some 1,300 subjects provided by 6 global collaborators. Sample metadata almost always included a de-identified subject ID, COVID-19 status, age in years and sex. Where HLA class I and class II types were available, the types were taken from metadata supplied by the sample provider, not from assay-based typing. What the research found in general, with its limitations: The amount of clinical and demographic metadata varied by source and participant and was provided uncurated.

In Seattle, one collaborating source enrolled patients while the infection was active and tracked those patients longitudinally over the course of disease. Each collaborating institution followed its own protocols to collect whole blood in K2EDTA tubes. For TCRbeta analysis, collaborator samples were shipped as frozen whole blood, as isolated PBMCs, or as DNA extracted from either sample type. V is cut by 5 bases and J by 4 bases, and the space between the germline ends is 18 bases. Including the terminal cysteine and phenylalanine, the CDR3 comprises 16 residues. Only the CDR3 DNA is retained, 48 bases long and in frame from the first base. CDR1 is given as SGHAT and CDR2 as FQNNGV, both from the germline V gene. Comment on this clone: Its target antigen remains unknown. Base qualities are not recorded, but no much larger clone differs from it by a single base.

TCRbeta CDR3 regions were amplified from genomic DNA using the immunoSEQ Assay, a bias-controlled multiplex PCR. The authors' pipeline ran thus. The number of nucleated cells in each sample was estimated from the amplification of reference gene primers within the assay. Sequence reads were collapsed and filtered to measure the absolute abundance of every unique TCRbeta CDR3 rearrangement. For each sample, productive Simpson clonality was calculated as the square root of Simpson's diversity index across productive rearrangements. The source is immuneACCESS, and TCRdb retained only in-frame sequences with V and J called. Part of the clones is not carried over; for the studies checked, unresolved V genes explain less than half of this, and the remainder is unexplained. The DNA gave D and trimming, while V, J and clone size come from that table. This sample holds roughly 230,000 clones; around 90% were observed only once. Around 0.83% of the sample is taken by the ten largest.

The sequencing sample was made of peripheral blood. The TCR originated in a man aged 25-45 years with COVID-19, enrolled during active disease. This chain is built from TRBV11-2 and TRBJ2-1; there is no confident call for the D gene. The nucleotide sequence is TGTGCCAGCAGCCCCCGTCTAGACCCGACTTACAATGAGCAGTTCTTC. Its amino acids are CASSPRLDPTYNEQFF.